The next 4 T cell receptor beta chains were all read from a single sample in a study of chemoradiotherapy in HPV16-positive cancers. Sequencing was performed with immunoSEQ multiplex PCR; in TCRdb, only in-frame clones are kept and a portion is missing. The repertoire holds more than 9,500 clones, roughly 81% seen once, with 0.94% in the top ten. Sampling was performed from a patient who underwent chemoradiotherapy. All receptors come from a human donor with HPV-associated anogenital cancer.

This clone was recorded once. V gene TRBV4-3 combines with J gene TRBJ2-1, with 9 bases lining up with TRBD2. Germline V gives CDR1 LGHNA, CDR2 YSLEER. The CDR3 loop spans 17 amino acids. Trimming took 1 base from V and 0 from J; bases not matched to a gene: 4. In DNA form, the CDR3 reads TGCGCCAGCAGCCAAGTCAGCGGGAGGAGCTCCTACAATGAGCAGTTCTTC. Its translation is CASSQVSGRSSYNEQFF.

The chain uses TRBV16 and TRBJ1-6; no clear D gene. Deletions cut 4 bases from V and 5 bases from J, with 15 bases between. Per germline, CDR1 KGHSY and CDR2 FQNENV. The CDR3 consists of 16 residues. The CDR3 DNA reads TGTGCCAGCAGCCGATCCGCGAGCCCGGATAATTCACCCCTCCACTTT. This encodes CASSRSASPDNSPLHF.

The chain is built from TRBV7-9 and TRBJ2-1; weak D call: TRBD1 (5 bases). Trimming removed 6 bases at V and 6 bases at J, with 18 bases between. CDR1 is SEHNR and CDR2 is FQNEAQ in the germline V gene (reference sequence). CDR3 length: 15 residues. CDR3 coding DNA: TGTGCCAGCAGTCCTAGGCTCAGGGTCGGCAATGAGCAGTTCTTC. This gives the protein CASSPRLRVGNEQFF.

This chain joins TRBV5-1 and TRBJ2-1; 14 bases are shared with TRBD2. The CDR3 length is 17 residues. Trimming removed 4 bases from V and 9 bases from J; junction bases left unmatched: 12. The germline gives CDR1 SGHRS, CDR2 YFSETQ. The CDR3 spells CASSKEPGLAGAGEQFF. In DNA form, the CDR3 reads TGCGCCAGCAGCAAGGAACCGGGACTAGCGGGAGCGGGTGAGCAGTTCTTC.